Here is one T cell receptor (beta chain) with its context. The CDR3 covers 12 residues. Trimming took off 10 bases at V and 0 bases at J, with 9 bases between the two ends. Germline V CDR1 and CDR2: MNHEY, SVGAGI. The data were obtained in a study of blood T cell repertoires in COVID-19. Study summary: Both acute and convalescent COVID-19 samples were obtained from the United States, Italy and Spain. The cDNA or gDNA used as material had been derived from T cells, B-cell-depleted T cells, or PBMCs.

Original methodology: Reference gene primer amplification gave estimated nucleated cell counts. Assay used: immunoSEQ multiplex PCR; TCRdb lists only in-frame clones, some missing. D and trimming were read from the DNA, whereas the V and J calls and clone size are those reported in that table. The sample lists 150,000 to 200,000 clones, around 87% occurring once. The rearrangement joins TRBV6-5 to TRBJ1-2; D possibly corresponds to TRBD1 (5 bases). The sample was peripheral blood. This receptor was taken from a man aged 40-49 years with active or convalescent COVID-19. The DNA for the CDR3 is TGTGCCACCACGGGGGCTAACTATGGCTACACCTTC. It yields the protein CATTGANYGYTF.